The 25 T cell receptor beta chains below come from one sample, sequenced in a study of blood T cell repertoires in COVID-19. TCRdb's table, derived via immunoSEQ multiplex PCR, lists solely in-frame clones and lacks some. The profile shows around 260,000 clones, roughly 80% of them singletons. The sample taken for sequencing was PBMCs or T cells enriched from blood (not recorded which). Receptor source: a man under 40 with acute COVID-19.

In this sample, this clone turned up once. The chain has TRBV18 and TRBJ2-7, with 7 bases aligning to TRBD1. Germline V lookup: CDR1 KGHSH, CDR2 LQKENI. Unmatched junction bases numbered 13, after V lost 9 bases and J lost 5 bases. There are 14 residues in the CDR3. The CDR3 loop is CASPFSTGVDEQYV. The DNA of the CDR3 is TGTGCCAGTCCCTTTAGTACAGGGGTGGACGAGCAGTACGTC.

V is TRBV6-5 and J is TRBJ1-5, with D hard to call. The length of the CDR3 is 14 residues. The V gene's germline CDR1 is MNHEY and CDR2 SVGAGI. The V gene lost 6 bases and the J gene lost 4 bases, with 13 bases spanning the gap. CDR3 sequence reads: CASSPEVMNQPQHF. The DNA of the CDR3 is TGTGCCAGCAGCCCCGAGGTAATGAATCAGCCCCAGCATTTT.

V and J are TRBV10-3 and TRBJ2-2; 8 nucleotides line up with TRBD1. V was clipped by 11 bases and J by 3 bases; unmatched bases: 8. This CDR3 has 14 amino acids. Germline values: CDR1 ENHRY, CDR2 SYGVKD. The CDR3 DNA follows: TGTGCCGTACACCCGGGACAGGACACCGGGGAGCTGTTTTTT. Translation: CAVHPGQDTGELFF.

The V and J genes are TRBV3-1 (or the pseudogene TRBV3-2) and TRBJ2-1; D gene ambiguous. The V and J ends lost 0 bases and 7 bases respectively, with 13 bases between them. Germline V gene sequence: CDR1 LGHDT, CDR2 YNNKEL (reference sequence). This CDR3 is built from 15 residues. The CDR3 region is CASSQEVLVRNEQFF. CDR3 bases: TGTGCCAGCAGCCAAGAGGTCCTAGTACGGAATGAGCAGTTCTTC.

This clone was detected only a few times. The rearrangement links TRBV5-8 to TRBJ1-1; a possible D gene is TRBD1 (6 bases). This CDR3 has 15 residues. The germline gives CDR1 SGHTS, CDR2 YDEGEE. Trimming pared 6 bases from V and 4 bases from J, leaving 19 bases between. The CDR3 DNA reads TGTGCCAGCAACCTTGGAACAGGGAGAGGCACTGAAGCTTTCTTT. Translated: CASNLGTGRGTEAFF.

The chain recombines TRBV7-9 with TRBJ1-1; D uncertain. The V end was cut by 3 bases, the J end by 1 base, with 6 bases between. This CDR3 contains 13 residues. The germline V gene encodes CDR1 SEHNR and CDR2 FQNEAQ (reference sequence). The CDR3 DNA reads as TGTGCCAGCAGCTTTGAGGGGAACACTGAAGCTTTCTTT. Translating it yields CASSFEGNTEAFF. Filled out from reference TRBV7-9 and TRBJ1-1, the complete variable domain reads DTGVSQNPRHKITKRGQNVTFRCDPISEHNRLYWYRQTLGQGPEFLTYFQNEAQLEKSRLLSDRFSAERPKGSFSTLEIQRTEQGDSAMYLCASSFEGNTEAFFGQGTRLTVV.

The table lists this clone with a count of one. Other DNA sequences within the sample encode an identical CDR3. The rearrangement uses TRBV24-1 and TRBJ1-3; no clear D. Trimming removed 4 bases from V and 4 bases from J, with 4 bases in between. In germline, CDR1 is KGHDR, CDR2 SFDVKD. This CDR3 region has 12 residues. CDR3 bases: TGTGCCACCAGTGAATCAGGAAACACCATATATTTT. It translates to CATSESGNTIYF.

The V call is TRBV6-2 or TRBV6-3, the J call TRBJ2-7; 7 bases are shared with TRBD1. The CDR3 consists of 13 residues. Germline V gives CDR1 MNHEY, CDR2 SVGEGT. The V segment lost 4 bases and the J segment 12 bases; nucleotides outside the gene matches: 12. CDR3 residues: CASSSTDRASSYV. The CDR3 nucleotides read TGTGCCAGCAGTTCCACCGACAGGGCCTCGTCGTACGTC.

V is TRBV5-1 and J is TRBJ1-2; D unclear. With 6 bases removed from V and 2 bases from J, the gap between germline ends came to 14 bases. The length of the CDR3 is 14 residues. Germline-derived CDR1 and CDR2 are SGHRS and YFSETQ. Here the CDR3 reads CASMAGPGNYGYTF. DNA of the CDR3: TGCGCCAGCATGGCGGGTCCAGGAAACTATGGCTACACCTTC.

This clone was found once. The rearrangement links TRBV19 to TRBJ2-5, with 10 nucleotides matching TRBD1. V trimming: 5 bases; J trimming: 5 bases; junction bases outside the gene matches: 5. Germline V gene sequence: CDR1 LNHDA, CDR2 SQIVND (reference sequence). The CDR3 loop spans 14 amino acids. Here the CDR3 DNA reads TGTGCCAGTAGTGCCGCGGACAGGGGGGAGACCCAGTACTTC. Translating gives CASSAADRGETQYF. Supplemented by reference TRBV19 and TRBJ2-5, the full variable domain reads DGGITQSPKYLFRKEGQNVTLSCEQNLNHDAMYWYRQDPGQGLRLIYYSQIVNDFQKGDIAEGYSVSREKKESFPLTVTSAQKNPTAFYLCASSAADRGETQYFGPGTRLLVL.

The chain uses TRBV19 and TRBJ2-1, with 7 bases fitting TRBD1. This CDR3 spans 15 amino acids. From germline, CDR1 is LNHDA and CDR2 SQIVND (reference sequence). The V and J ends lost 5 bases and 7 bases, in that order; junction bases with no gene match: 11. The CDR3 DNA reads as TGTGCCAGTAGTCCGGGGACAGATTCGGGTAATGAGCAGTTCTTC. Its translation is CASSPGTDSGNEQFF.

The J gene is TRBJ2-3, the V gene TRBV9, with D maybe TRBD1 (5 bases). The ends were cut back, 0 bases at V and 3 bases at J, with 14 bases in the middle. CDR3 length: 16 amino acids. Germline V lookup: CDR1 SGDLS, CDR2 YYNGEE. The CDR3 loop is CASSVEGARITDTQYF. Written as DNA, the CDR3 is TGTGCCAGCAGCGTAGAAGGGGCTAGGATAACAGATACGCAGTATTTT.

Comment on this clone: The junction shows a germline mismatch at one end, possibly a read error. The CDR3 DNA sequence: TGTGCCAGCAGCCGAAGGGGAGACAGGGTGAACGCTGGAAACACCATATATTTT. Amino acid sequence: CASSRRGDRVNAGNTIYF. The chain links TRBV5-1 to TRBJ1-3, with 7 positions matching TRBD1. CDR3 size: 18 residues. Germline loops: CDR1 SGHRS, CDR2 YFSETQ.

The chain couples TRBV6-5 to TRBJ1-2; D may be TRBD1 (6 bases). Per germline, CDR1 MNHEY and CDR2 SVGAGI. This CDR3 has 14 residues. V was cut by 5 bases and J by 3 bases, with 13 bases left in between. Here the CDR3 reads CASSISDSYYGYTF. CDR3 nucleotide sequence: TGTGCCAGCAGTATCTCGGACAGCTACTATGGCTACACCTTC.

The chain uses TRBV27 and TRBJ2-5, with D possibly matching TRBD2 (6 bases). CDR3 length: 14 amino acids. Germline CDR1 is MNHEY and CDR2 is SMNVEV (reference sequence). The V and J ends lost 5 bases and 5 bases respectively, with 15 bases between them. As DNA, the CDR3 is TGTGCCAGCAGTCCCCGACTAGATAGGGAGACCCAGTACTTC. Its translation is CASSPRLDRETQYF.

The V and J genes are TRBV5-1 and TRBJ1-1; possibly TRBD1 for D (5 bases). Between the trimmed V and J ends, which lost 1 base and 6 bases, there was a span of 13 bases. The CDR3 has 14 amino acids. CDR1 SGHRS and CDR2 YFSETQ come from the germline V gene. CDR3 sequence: CASSLPGTGAEAFF. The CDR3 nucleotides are TGCGCCAGCAGCTTGCCAGGGACGGGGGCTGAAGCTTTCTTT.

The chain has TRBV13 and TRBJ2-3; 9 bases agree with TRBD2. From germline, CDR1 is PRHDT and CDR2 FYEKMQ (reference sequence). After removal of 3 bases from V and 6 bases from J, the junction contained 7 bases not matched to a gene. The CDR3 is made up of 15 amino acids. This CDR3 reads CASSLGGRAYDTQYF. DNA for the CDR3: TGTGCCAGCAGCTTGGGCGGGAGGGCCTACGATACGCAGTATTTT.

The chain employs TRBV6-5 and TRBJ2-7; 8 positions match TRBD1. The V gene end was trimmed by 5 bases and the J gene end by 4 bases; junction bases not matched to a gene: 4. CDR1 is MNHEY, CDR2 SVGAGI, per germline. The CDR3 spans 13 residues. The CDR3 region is CASSPRTGYEQYV. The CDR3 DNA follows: TGTGCCAGCAGTCCCCGGACAGGGTACGAGCAGTACGTC.

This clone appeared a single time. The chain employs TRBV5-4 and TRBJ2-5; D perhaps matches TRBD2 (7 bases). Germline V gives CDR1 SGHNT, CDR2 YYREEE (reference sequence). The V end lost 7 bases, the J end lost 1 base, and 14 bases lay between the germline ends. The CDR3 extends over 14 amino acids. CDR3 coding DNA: TGTGCCAGCGCTAACGGGGGGCCCCAAGAGACCCAGTACTTC. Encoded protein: CASANGGPQETQYF.

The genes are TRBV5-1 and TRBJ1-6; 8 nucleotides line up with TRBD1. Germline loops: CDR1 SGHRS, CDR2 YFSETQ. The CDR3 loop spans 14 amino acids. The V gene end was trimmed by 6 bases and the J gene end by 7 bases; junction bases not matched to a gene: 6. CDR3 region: CASTMTGDNSPLHF. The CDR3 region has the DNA TGCGCCAGCACCATGACAGGGGACAATTCACCCCTCCACTTT.

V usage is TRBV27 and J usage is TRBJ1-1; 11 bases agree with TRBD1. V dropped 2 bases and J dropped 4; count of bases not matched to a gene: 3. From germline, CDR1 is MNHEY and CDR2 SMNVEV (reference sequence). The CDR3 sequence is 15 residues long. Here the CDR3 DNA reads TGTGCCAGCAGTTTAGGGGGACAGGGGGGCACTGAAGCTTTCTTT. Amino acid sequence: CASSLGGQGGTEAFF.

CDR3 sequence: CARKGGVPQHF. Here the CDR3 DNA reads TGTGCCAGGAAAGGGGGCGTTCCCCAGCATTTT. The chain uses TRBV28 and TRBJ1-5; 7 bases map to TRBD1. The germline V gene has CDR1 MDHEN and CDR2 SYDVKM. This CDR3 has 11 amino acids. V was clipped by 9 bases and J by 10 bases; unmatched bases: 6.

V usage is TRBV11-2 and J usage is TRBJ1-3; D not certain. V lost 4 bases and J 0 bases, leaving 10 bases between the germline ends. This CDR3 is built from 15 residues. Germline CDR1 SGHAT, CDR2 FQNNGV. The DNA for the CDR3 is TGTGCCAGCAGCTCCGCGGCTTACTCTGGAAACACCATATATTTT. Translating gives CASSSAAYSGNTIYF. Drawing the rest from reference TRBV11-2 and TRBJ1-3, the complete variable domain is EAGVAQSPRYKIIEKRQSVAFWCNPISGHATLYWYQQILGQGPKLLIQFQNNGVVDDSQLPKDRFSAERLKGVDSTLKIQPAKLEDSAVYLCASSSAAYSGNTIYFGEGSWLTVV.

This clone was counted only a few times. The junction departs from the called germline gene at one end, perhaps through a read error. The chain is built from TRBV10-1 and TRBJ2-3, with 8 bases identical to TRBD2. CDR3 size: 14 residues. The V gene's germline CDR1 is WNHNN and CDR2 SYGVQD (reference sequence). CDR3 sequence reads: CASSESTQGLETNF. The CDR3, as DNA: TGCGCCAGCAGTGAGTCGACTCAGGGACTAGAAACGAATTTT.

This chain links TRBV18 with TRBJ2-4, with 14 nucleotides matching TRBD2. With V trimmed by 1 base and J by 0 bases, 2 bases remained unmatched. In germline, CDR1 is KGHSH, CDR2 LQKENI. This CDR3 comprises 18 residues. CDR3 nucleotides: TGTGCCAGCTCACCACAGGGACTAGCGGGGGTAGCCAAAAACATTCAGTACTTC. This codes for CASSPQGLAGVAKNIQYF.